The T cell receptor beta chain under discussion was sequenced for a study of T cells in Graves' hyperthyroidism and ophthalmopathy. The CDR3 runs to 14 residues. Germline CDR1 reads SGHDN; CDR2 reads FVKESK. The V end lost 3 bases, the J end lost 5 bases, and 13 bases lay between the germline ends. General study points: The model foresaw ophthalmopathy a median approximately 6.3 months prior to onset.

RNA transcripts were the template for amplifying TCR beta CDR3 regions. The HTBI primer set served for first-round RT-PCR of the TCR CDR3. TCRdb itself ran the multiplex PCR reads through MiXCR, one entry per CDR3 protein. The repertoire has roughly 420,000 distinct CDR3 sequences, approximately 14% of them found once; the top ten carry around an eighth. The PBMCs studied were ones that came from roughly 9.1 ml fresh peripheral blood. With respect to this clonotype: Its antigen is not known.

The chain has TRBV14 and TRBJ2-5; possible D gene TRBD1, 6 bases. Sequencing used blood. This TCR derives from a woman aged 18 to 35 with Graves' hyperthyroidism. CDR3 loop: CASSHLGQTETQYF. In DNA form, the CDR3 reads TGTGCCAGCAGCCACCTCGGACAGACGGAGACCCAGTACTTC.